One sample yielded the 2 T cell receptor beta chains listed below, sequenced in a study of monozygotic twins with inflammatory bowel disease. TCRdb reworked the 5' RACE reads into one entry per CDR3 protein, no DNA. This repertoire comprises around 190,000 distinct CDR3 sequences; its ten largest clones make up roughly 1.5%. Sequenced material: blood. Receptors originate from a human donor with ulcerative colitis or Crohn's disease, or a healthy co-twin of an affected twin (not recorded which).

V is TRBV7-8 and J is TRBJ1-2. Germline V gives CDR1 SGHVS, CDR2 FQNEAQ. CDR3 size: 13 residues. CDR3 sequence reads: CASSPDRERGYTF.

The rearrangement links TRBV12-3 or TRBV12-4 to TRBJ2-2; as DNA is missing, the TRBD1 call by TCRdb cannot be tested. The CDR3 spans 13 residues. The CDR3 sequence: CASTIQGGGELFF.